Below, 19 T cell receptor beta chains from the same sample are listed, as sequenced in a study of T cells in Graves' hyperthyroidism and ophthalmopathy. Amplification yielded TCR beta CDR3 regions, with RNA transcripts as the source. A first-round RT-PCR of the TCR CDR3 used the HTBI primer set. TCRdb re-called the multiplex PCR reads with MiXCR, one entry per CDR3 protein. Of 450,000 to 600,000 distinct CDR3 sequences listed, 12% to 15% are singletons. Sequencing was done on a sample of blood. These receptor sequences come from a woman between 40 and 50 years old with Graves' hyperthyroidism.

This chain connects TRBV11-2 to TRBJ2-7; D perhaps matches TRBD2 (6 bases). This CDR3 has 17 residues. CDR1 is SGHAT and CDR2 is FQNNGV in the germline V gene. V was cut by 1 base and J by 2 bases, with 18 bases left in between. The CDR3 sequence: CASSLVWGDESAYEQYF. CDR3 nucleotide sequence: TGTGCCAGCAGCTTAGTTTGGGGGGATGAAAGTGCCTACGAGCAGTACTTC. Full variable domain (missing parts from reference TRBV11-2 and TRBJ2-7): EAGVAQSPRYKIIEKRQSVAFWCNPISGHATLYWYQQILGQGPKLLIQFQNNGVVDDSQLPKDRFSAERLKGVDSTLKIQPAKLEDSAVYLCASSLVWGDESAYEQYFGPGTRLTVT.

The J gene is TRBJ1-2, the V gene TRBV10-2, with D uncertain. The CDR3 sequence is 16 residues long. Germline assignment: CDR1 WSHSY and CDR2 SAAADI. V shed 0 bases and J shed 2 bases, with 13 bases lying between them. The CDR3 DNA follows: TGCGCCAGCAGTGAGTCGTCCCCCGGGCCCAACTATGGCTACACCTTC. Translation gives CASSESSPGPNYGYTF.

This chain links TRBV12-3 or TRBV12-4 with TRBJ2-4, with D tentatively TRBD2 (5 bases). The CDR3 has 15 residues. Trimming left V 8 bases short and J 6 bases short, with 20 bases between. DNA of the CDR3: TGTGCCAGCGCGGAGGACTCCCCTACCCGAAACATTCAGTACTTC. It specifies CASAEDSPTRNIQYF.

This clonotype occurred many times. The chain recombines TRBV12-3 or TRBV12-4 with TRBJ1-5; D gene unclear. The CDR3 sequence is 11 residues long. Trimming cost V 5 bases and J 11 bases, with 10 bases left between them. The CDR3 spells CASSEGRAQHF. The CDR3 nucleotides are TGTGCCAGCAGTGAAGGGCGGGCCCAGCATTTT.

This clonotype has a count of ten or more. The chain is built from TRBV20-1 and TRBJ2-1, with D possibly matching TRBD1 (5 bases). CDR1 is DFQATT and CDR2 is SNEGSKA in the germline V gene (reference sequence). The V gene lost 0 bases and the J gene lost 5 bases, with 14 bases spanning the gap. This CDR3 is 15 amino acids long. CDR3 sequence: CSARDRTGIHNEQFF. DNA of the CDR3: TGCAGTGCTAGAGATAGAACAGGAATCCACAATGAGCAGTTCTTC.

The rearrangement joins TRBV9 to TRBJ2-1; 8 bases are shared with TRBD1. Trimming at V came to 4 bases and at J to 7 bases, leaving 16 bases not matched to a gene. Germline V CDR1 and CDR2: SGDLS, YYNGEE. CDR3 size: 17 residues. Written as DNA, the CDR3 is TGTGCCAGCAGCTTCCGCCTAGACAGGGGACTTTGGAATGAGCAGTTCTTC. Translated, it gives CASSFRLDRGLWNEQFF.

The genes are TRBV28 and TRBJ2-1, with D unresolved. There are 14 residues in the CDR3. Germline CDR1 and CDR2: MDHEN and SYDVKM. Trimming removed 4 bases from V and 8 bases from J, with 15 bases in between. In DNA form, the CDR3 reads TGTGCCAGCAGTTCCATGGACCTACGCTATGAGCAGTTCTTC. Protein sequence: CASSSMDLRYEQFF.

This chain joins TRBV4-2 and TRBJ1-1; D possibly corresponds to TRBD1 (5 bases). Germline assignment: CDR1 LGHNA and CDR2 YNFKEQ. The CDR3 is 16 amino acids. With 2 bases removed from V and 4 bases from J, the gap between germline ends came to 17 bases. The CDR3: CASSQTDRVGATEAFF. CDR3 bases: TGTGCCAGCAGCCAAACCGACAGAGTAGGGGCCACTGAAGCTTTCTTT.

The chain uses TRBV20-1 and TRBJ2-5; 11 positions agree with TRBD2. V lost 3 bases and J lost 2; bases outside the gene matches: 17. Germline CDR1 is DFQATT and CDR2 is SNEGSKA (reference sequence). The CDR3 covers 19 residues. CDR3: CSASQDPSGRNSFQETQYF. CDR3 in DNA: TGCAGTGCTAGCCAAGACCCTAGCGGGAGGAATAGCTTTCAAGAGACCCAGTACTTC.

Only a few counts were recorded for this clonotype. The V and J genes are TRBV5-6 and TRBJ2-7; tentatively, D is TRBD1 (6 bases). The CDR3 extends over 14 amino acids. Germline lookup yields CDR1 SGHDT and CDR2 YYEEEE. The V end lost 4 bases, the J end lost 7 bases, and 18 bases lay between the germline ends. The CDR3 sequence: CASSTTNQGWEQYF. CDR3 DNA: TGTGCCAGCAGCACGACAAATCAGGGGTGGGAGCAGTACTTC.

This clonotype was observed many times. The V call is TRBV19, the J call TRBJ2-1; the match to TRBD2 covers 14 bases. The CDR3 has 18 residues. CDR1 and CDR2 (germline): LNHDA, SQIVND (reference sequence). V lost 8 bases, J lost 0 bases, and 9 bases stayed unmatched. Written as DNA, the CDR3 is TGTGCCAGTCATCCGGGACTAGCGGGAGCAGGCTCCTACAATGAGCAGTTCTTC. Amino acids: CASHPGLAGAGSYNEQFF.

This clonotype was picked up many times. The J gene is TRBJ2-3, the V gene TRBV18; 7 positions match TRBD1. V shed 3 bases, J shed 0 bases, and the junction held 6 bases outside the gene matches. The germline CDR1 and CDR2 sequences are KGHSH and LQKENI. The length of the CDR3 is 16 residues. The CDR3 bases are TGTGCCAGCTCACCCCCGGACAGGCCAAGCACAGATACGCAGTATTTT. It codes for CASSPPDRPSTDTQYF.

As DNA, the CDR3 is TGCAGTGCTAGGGAGGGGGGGGTAGCCAAAAACATTCAGTACTTC. It specifies CSAREGGVAKNIQYF. This chain connects TRBV20-1 to TRBJ2-4, with D maybe TRBD2 (7 bases). The CDR3 is 15 residues long. Trimming cost V 3 bases and J 0 bases, with 12 bases left between them. CDR1 DFQATT and CDR2 SNEGSKA come from the germline V gene (reference sequence).

The rearrangement joins TRBV18 to TRBJ2-5; D ambiguous. V shed 3 bases and J shed 2 bases, with 10 bases lying between them. This CDR3 is built from 14 residues. Germline V CDR1 and CDR2: KGHSH, LQKENI. The chain's CDR3 is CASSPQTLQETQYF. The CDR3, as DNA: TGTGCCAGCTCACCTCAGACCCTACAAGAGACCCAGTACTTC. Full variable domain (remainder filled in from reference TRBV18 and TRBJ2-5): NAGVMQNPRHLVRRRGQEARLRCSPMKGHSHVYWYRQLPEEGLKFMVYLQKENIIDESGMPKERFSAEFPKEGPSILRIQQVVRGDSAAYFCASSPQTLQETQYFGPGTRLLVL.

This clonotype was counted at least ten times. The chain uses TRBV6-1 and TRBJ1-2, with 8 bases identical to TRBD1. The CDR3 runs to 13 residues. CDR1 is MNHNS and CDR2 is SASEGT in the germline V gene. V dropped 7 bases and J dropped 4; count of bases not matched to a gene: 5. Written as DNA, the CDR3 is TGTGCCAGCACACCCGGGACAGGCTATGGCTACACCTTC. Translating it yields CASTPGTGYGYTF.

This clonotype was counted ten times or more. The DNA for the CDR3 is TGTGCCACCAGCAGAGAACGGTTAGCCAAAAACATTCAGTACTTC. It yields the protein CATSRERLAKNIQYF. The gene calls are TRBV15 and TRBJ2-4; D remains ambiguous. The CDR3 has 15 amino acids. Germline V gives CDR1 LNHNV, CDR2 YYDKDF (reference sequence). V lost 0 bases to trimming and J lost 0 bases, with 6 bases between them.

Concerning this clonotype: This may be a read error, as it is one base from a much larger clone. As DNA, the CDR3 is TGTGCCAACAGAAGTGACCGGGGCGCGCAGTTCTTC. Residues: CANRSDRGAQFF. This chain joins TRBV7-3 and TRBJ2-1; D may be TRBD1 or TRBD2 (5 bases each). Germline V gives CDR1 SGHTA, CDR2 FQGTGA. The V end was cut by 10 bases, the J end by 12 bases, with 19 bases between. The CDR3 runs 12 residues.

The gene calls are TRBV6-8 and TRBJ2-2; 8 nucleotides match TRBD2. Trimming at V came to 8 bases and at J to 3 bases, leaving 2 bases not matched to a gene. This CDR3 has 13 residues. Per the germline V gene, CDR1 is MNHGY and CDR2 is SAAAGT. This CDR3 reads CASGLADTGELFF. Here the CDR3 DNA reads TGTGCCAGCGGACTAGCAGACACCGGGGAGCTGTTTTTT.

As concerns this clonotype: This may be a read error: a much more frequent sequence differs by one nucleotide. The chain couples TRBV3-1 to TRBJ2-4, with D hard to call. There are 12 residues in the CDR3. CDR1 LGHDT and CDR2 YNNKEL come from the germline V gene (reference sequence). CDR3: CVSSQAMGIQYF. The CDR3 region has the DNA TGTGTCAGCAGCCAAGCTATGGGCATTCAGTACTTC. Filled out from reference TRBV3-1 and TRBJ2-4, the complete variable domain reads DTAVSQTPKYLVTQMGNDKSIKCEQNLGHDTMYWYKQDSKKFLKIMFSYNNKELIINETVPNRFSPKSPDKAHLNLHINSLELGDSAVYFCVSSQAMGIQYFGAGTRLSVL.